This record concerns one T cell receptor (beta chain) sequence. These data are taken from a study of monozygotic twins with inflammatory bowel disease. Germline V CDR1 and CDR2: DFQATT, SNEGSKA (reference sequence). This CDR3 comprises 16 residues. One entry per CDR3 protein, without DNA, is what TCRdb gives after re-calling the 5' RACE reads. Its listing shows 110,000 to 150,000 distinct CDR3 sequences. Sequenced: blood. The chain has TRBV20-1 and TRBJ1-3; the D call from TCRdb, TRBD1, cannot be confirmed without DNA. This sequence originates from a human donor with ulcerative colitis or Crohn's disease, or a healthy co-twin of an affected twin (not recorded which). The CDR3 loop reads CSATKGGGLSGNTIYF.